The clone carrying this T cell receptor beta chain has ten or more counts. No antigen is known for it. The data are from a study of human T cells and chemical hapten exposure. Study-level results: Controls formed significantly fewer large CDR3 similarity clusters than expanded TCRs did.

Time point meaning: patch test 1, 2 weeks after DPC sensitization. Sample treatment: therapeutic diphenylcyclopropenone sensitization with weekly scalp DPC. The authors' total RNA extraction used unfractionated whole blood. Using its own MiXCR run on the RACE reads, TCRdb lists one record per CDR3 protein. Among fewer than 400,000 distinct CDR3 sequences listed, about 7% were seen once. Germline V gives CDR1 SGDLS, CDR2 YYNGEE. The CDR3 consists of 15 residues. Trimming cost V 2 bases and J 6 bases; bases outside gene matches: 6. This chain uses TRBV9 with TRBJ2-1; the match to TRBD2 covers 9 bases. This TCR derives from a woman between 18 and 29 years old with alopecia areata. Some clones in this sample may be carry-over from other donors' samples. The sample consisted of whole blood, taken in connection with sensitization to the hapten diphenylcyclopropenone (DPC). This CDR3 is CASSVSGGTFNEQFF. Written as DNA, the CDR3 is TGTGCCAGCAGCGTCAGCGGGGGGACCTTCAATGAGCAGTTCTTC.